This T cell receptor beta chain appears in the sequencing data of a study of OX40 agonist ivuxolimab in advanced cancers. Study information: Patients in the trial were receiving intravenous ivuxolimab every 2 weeks, at doses of 0.01 to 10 mg/kg.

Autoimmune disease history or systemic immunosuppression led to patients being barred. The repertoire was sequenced with immunoSEQ multiplex PCR; TCRdb's copy has only in-frame clones and lacks some. This sample carries 77,000 or so clones, more than 80% of them seen once, and the ten largest clones take 2% to 2.5%. Germline CDR1 and CDR2: SNHLY and FYNNEI. The CDR3 length is 16 residues. Trimming pared 1 base from V and 4 bases from J, leaving 13 bases between. Study-wide points: In general, CD8+ T cells held more expanded clones than CD4+ did, on average.

Comment on this clone: No antigen is known for it.

The specimen was CD4+ or CD8+ T cells sorted from blood, collected in a trial of the OX40 agonist ivuxolimab. The sequence came from an adult with an advanced solid tumor such as melanoma, head and neck, liver or kidney cancer. This chain uses TRBV2 with TRBJ2-2, with D tentatively TRBD2 (7 bases). CDR3 sequence: CASSEGNGGLTGELFF. Written as DNA, the CDR3 is TGTGCCAGCAGTGAAGGTAACGGGGGGCTCACCGGGGAGCTGTTTTTT.